Below, 15 T cell receptor beta chains from the same sample are listed, as sequenced in a study of T cells after posttransplantation cyclophosphamide (dated by TCRdb to 2015 to 2016). The sample's treatment or condition, from its label and the paper: high-dose cyclophosphamide on days +3 and +4 as single-agent GVHD prophylaxis. PTCy patients received busulfan and fludarabine conditioning, a related or unrelated marrow graft, and cyclophosphamide on days +3 and +4. The method behind the library was the immunoSEQ multiplex PCR assay. Not all clones reach the TCRdb copy of this immuneACCESS table, which keeps in-frame sequences only. Checked studies attribute under half of the gap to unresolved V genes and leave the rest unexplained. A total of about 4,600 clones appear in this sample, around 82% of them only once. About 20% of the sample rests with the top ten. The material was PBMCs, obtained 86 days after allogeneic stem cell transplant with posttransplant cyclophosphamide. The source is a male patient in his forties or fifties who received an allogeneic stem cell transplant from an unrelated donor, was CMV-positive, and had acute GVHD only. Post transplant, some T cells may arise from the graft donor.

The J gene is TRBJ2-2, the V gene TRBV2, with 7 positions matching TRBD2. The CDR3 runs 16 residues. Germline V gene sequence: CDR1 SNHLY, CDR2 FYNNEI. The V gene end was trimmed by 6 bases and the J gene end by 1 base; junction bases not matched to a gene: 8. Here the CDR3 reads CASSQQGGGNTGELFF. The CDR3 bases are TGTGCCAGCAGCCAGCAGGGCGGGGGGAACACCGGGGAGCTGTTTTTT.

CDR3 amino acids: CASGQLGGYEQYF. In DNA form, the CDR3 reads TGTGCCAGCGGACAGTTGGGTGGCTACGAGCAGTACTTC. The chain couples TRBV27 to TRBJ2-7; D is possibly TRBD1 (6 bases). The length of the CDR3 is 13 residues. Looked up from germline, CDR1 is MNHEY and CDR2 is SMNVEV (reference sequence). With 8 bases removed from V and 3 bases from J, the gap between germline ends came to 14 bases.

V usage is TRBV28 and J usage is TRBJ2-7; 9 positions agree with TRBD1. The CDR3 totals 16 residues. Per the germline V gene, CDR1 is MDHEN and CDR2 is SYDVKM. The J segment lost 6 bases and the V segment lost 6 bases, leaving 15 bases of the junction unmatched. The CDR3 protein is CASRTTPWTGVSEQYF. CDR3 coding DNA: TGTGCCAGCAGGACCACGCCGTGGACAGGGGTTTCCGAGCAGTACTTC.

The chain couples TRBV14 to TRBJ2-4, with 7 bases fitting TRBD1. In germline, CDR1 is SGHDN, CDR2 FVKESK. The J segment lost 6 bases and the V segment lost 0 bases, leaving 2 bases of the junction unmatched. The CDR3 covers 14 residues. The CDR3 loop reads CASSQEGQRNIQYF. As DNA, the CDR3 is TGTGCCAGCAGCCAAGAGGGACAGAGAAACATTCAGTACTTC.

The gene calls are TRBV29-1 and TRBJ2-2; 16 bases are a match to TRBD2. The CDR3 sequence is 17 residues long. Per germline, CDR1 SQVTM and CDR2 ANQGSEA. V dropped 4 bases and J dropped 1; count of bases not matched to a gene: 3. DNA of the CDR3: TGCAGCGTTGGGGGACTAGCGGGAGGGTTGAACACCGGGGAGCTGTTTTTT. This sequence encodes CSVGGLAGGLNTGELFF.

CDR3 loop: CASSQSSDSNQPQHF. Written as DNA, the CDR3 is TGCGCCAGCAGTCAATCATCAGATAGCAATCAGCCCCAGCATTTT. The rearrangement links TRBV23-1 to TRBJ1-5; D is uncertain. TRBV23-1 is labeled an ORF, and its function is uncertain. The CDR3 runs to 15 residues. V dropped 0 bases and J dropped 0 bases, with 6 bases sitting between them.

The J gene is TRBJ2-3, the V gene TRBV2; 10 bases fit TRBD2. The CDR3 consists of 15 residues. The junction had 6 bases not matched to a gene; V was cut back by 5 bases and J by 4 bases. Germline V gene data show CDR1 as SNHLY and CDR2 as FYNNEI. In nucleotides, the CDR3 is TGTGCCAGCAGTCCCCGGACTAGCGGTTCAGATACGCAGTATTTT. This codes for CASSPRTSGSDTQYF.

The chain is built from TRBV15 and TRBJ2-7; a weak D match, TRBD1 (6 bases). V lost 3 bases, J lost 3 bases, and 18 bases lay in between. The CDR3 extends over 16 amino acids. Germline V gives CDR1 LNHNV, CDR2 YYDKDF (reference sequence). The CDR3 loop reads CATSRGTGLLSYEQYF. The CDR3 coding sequence is TGTGCCACCAGCAGGGGTACAGGGTTGTTGAGCTACGAGCAGTACTTC.

The V and J genes are TRBV7-9 and TRBJ2-1; D unresolved. With 11 bases removed from V and 0 bases from J, the gap between germline ends came to 8 bases. This CDR3 spans 12 amino acids. Germline V lookup: CDR1 SEHNR, CDR2 FQNEAQ (reference sequence). The DNA of the CDR3 is TGTGCCGGCGGCAGCTCCTACAATGAGCAGTTCTTC. Encoded protein: CAGGSSYNEQFF.

The genes are TRBV5-4 and TRBJ1-5; D gene unclear. The CDR3 length is 16 residues. The V gene lost 1 base and the J gene lost 0 bases, with 11 bases spanning the gap. Germline V CDR1 and CDR2: SGHNT, YYREEE (reference sequence). CDR3 sequence: CASSLWSPYSNQPQHF. CDR3 nucleotides: TGTGCCAGCAGCTTGTGGAGTCCGTATAGCAATCAGCCCCAGCATTTT.

The genes are TRBV14 and TRBJ2-2, with a tentative D call TRBD2 (5 bases). The germline V and J ends were trimmed by 1 base and 4 bases, with 16 bases remaining between them. The germline gives CDR1 SGHDN, CDR2 FVKESK. The CDR3 contains 17 residues. CDR3 protein: CASSQVRTARGTGELFF. The CDR3 DNA follows: TGTGCCAGCAGCCAAGTCCGTACGGCCCGGGGCACCGGGGAGCTGTTTTTT.

The sample holds one count of this clone. Relative to the germline gene, one junction end is altered; a read error may explain this. The identical CDR3 is also encoded by other nucleotide sequences in the sample. V is TRBV7-3 and J is TRBJ2-6; perhaps TRBD1 as D (6 bases). The CDR3 length is 16 residues. Per germline, CDR1 SGHTA and CDR2 FQGTGA. This CDR3 reads CASSLRGGLGANILTF. In nucleotides, the CDR3 is TGTGCCAGCAGCTTAAGGGGTGGTCTGGGGGCCAACATCCTGACTTTC. Full variable domain (missing parts from reference TRBV7-3 and TRBJ2-6): GAGVSQTPSNKVTEKGKYVELRCDPISGHTALYWYRQSLGQGPEFLIYFQGTGAADDSGLPNDRFFAVRPEGSVSTLKIQRTERGDSAVYLCASSLRGGLGANILTFGAGSRLTVL.

This chain uses TRBV5-6 with TRBJ2-5; 9 positions agree with TRBD1. The CDR3 contains 14 residues. Germline V gives CDR1 SGHDT, CDR2 YYEEEE. Trimming cost V 4 bases and J 5 bases; bases outside gene matches: 6. CDR3 DNA: TGTGCCAGCAGCCGGGGACAGGGTGCCGAGACCCAGTACTTC. Amino acids: CASSRGQGAETQYF.

This sequence joins TRBV5-4 and TRBJ1-1; D perhaps matches TRBD1 (6 bases). The CDR3 totals 15 residues. The germline V and J ends were trimmed by 3 bases and 1 base, with 13 bases remaining between them. From germline, CDR1 is SGHNT and CDR2 YYREEE (reference sequence). CDR3 in amino acids: CASSSGARGNTEAFF. The CDR3 DNA reads as TGTGCCAGCAGCTCCGGAGCCAGGGGGAACACTGAAGCTTTCTTT.

The V and J genes are TRBV12-5 and TRBJ2-3; 8 bases line up with TRBD2. The CDR3 covers 14 residues. Germline assignment: CDR1 LGHNT and CDR2 FRNRAP. Trimming cost V 6 bases and J 5 bases; bases outside gene matches: 7. In nucleotides, the CDR3 is TGTGCTAGTGGCTCGGGACTAGGGGGAGATACGCAGTATTTT. This encodes CASGSGLGGDTQYF.